What follows are 21 T cell receptor beta chains derived from one specimen sequenced in a study of blood T cell repertoires in COVID-19. The repertoire was sequenced with immunoSEQ multiplex PCR; TCRdb's copy has only in-frame clones and lacks some. The sample shows around 140,000 clones, about four fifths of them seen only once. The specimen was peripheral blood. Receptor source: a human donor in a cohort sampled during active COVID-19.

The CDR3: CATSDTGTGTDTQYF. DNA for the CDR3: TGTGCCACCAGTGACACAGGGACGGGCACAGATACGCAGTATTTT. This chain uses TRBV24-1 with TRBJ2-3; maybe TRBD1 (6 bases). Germline assignment: CDR1 KGHDR and CDR2 SFDVKD. Trimming stripped 4 bases from V and 1 base from J, with 11 bases between. The CDR3 spans 15 residues.

J is TRBJ2-4 and V is TRBV7-2, with D perhaps matching TRBD1 (5 bases). Trimming pared 5 bases from V and 5 bases from J, leaving 22 bases between. The CDR3 is made up of 17 amino acids. The germline V gene encodes CDR1 SGHTA and CDR2 FQGNSA. CDR3 nucleotide sequence: TGTGCCAGCAGCGTCACAGGCTACGCGGTTATCCAAAACATTCAGTACTTC. Translation gives CASSVTGYAVIQNIQYF.

V and J are TRBV7-2 and TRBJ2-7, with unresolved D. Trimming cost V 0 bases and J 0 bases, with 9 bases left between them. CDR3 length equals 15 residues. CDR1 is SGHTA, CDR2 FQGNSA, per germline. The chain's CDR3 is CASSLAGDSSYEQYF. The CDR3 region has the DNA TGTGCCAGCAGCTTAGCAGGAGATAGCTCCTACGAGCAGTACTTC.

This clone was seen once. The chain uses TRBV14 and TRBJ2-7; 7 bases fit TRBD1. The CDR3 totals 15 residues. Trimming removed 4 bases from V and 0 bases from J; junction bases left unmatched: 6. Germline V gene sequence: CDR1 SGHDN, CDR2 FVKESK. The CDR3 is CASSRRDSNSYEQYF. The CDR3 coding sequence is TGTGCCAGCAGCCGCCGGGACAGCAACTCCTACGAGCAGTACTTC.

The V call is TRBV5-1, the J call TRBJ1-2, with D hard to call. The CDR3 covers 14 residues. Per the germline V gene, CDR1 is SGHRS and CDR2 is YFSETQ. Trimming pared 4 bases from V and 4 bases from J, leaving 14 bases between. The CDR3 here is CASSVGRGGYGYTF. CDR3 nucleotide sequence: TGCGCCAGCAGCGTCGGACGGGGAGGCTATGGCTACACCTTC.

V is TRBV19 and J is TRBJ2-2; D is possibly TRBD1 (6 bases). The CDR3 loop spans 14 amino acids. Per germline, CDR1 LNHDA and CDR2 SQIVND (reference sequence). The ends were cut back, 3 bases at V and 4 bases at J, with 9 bases in the middle. CDR3 residues: CASSIQGSTGELFF. Here the CDR3 DNA reads TGTGCCAGTAGTATCCAGGGGAGCACCGGGGAGCTGTTTTTT.

The CDR3 loop reads CASSTLAGMFYEQYF. The CDR3 bases are TGTGCCAGCAGTACGTTGGCAGGAATGTTTTACGAGCAGTACTTC. The chain recombines TRBV27 with TRBJ2-7; D unclear. Germline CDR1 is MNHEY and CDR2 is SMNVEV (reference sequence). Trimming cost V 5 bases and J 4 bases, with 18 bases left between them. This CDR3 spans 15 amino acids.

V and J are TRBV7-3 and TRBJ2-5; D is perhaps TRBD2 (5 bases). This CDR3 region has 13 residues. Trimming shortened V by 5 bases and J by 1 base, and 8 bases separated the two germline ends. Germline V gene data show CDR1 as SGHTA and CDR2 as FQGTGA. CDR3: CASSRLTQETQYF. The CDR3 DNA follows: TGTGCCAGCAGCCGACTAACCCAAGAGACCCAGTACTTC.

V and J are TRBV19 and TRBJ2-7; 8 bases align to TRBD1. In germline, CDR1 is LNHDA, CDR2 SQIVND (reference sequence). The CDR3 has 13 amino acids. V trimming: 8 bases; J trimming: 3 bases; junction bases outside the gene matches: 6. The CDR3 bases are TGTGCCAGTCTCAGGGGGCAGATCTACGAGCAGTACTTC. It encodes CASLRGQIYEQYF.

The CDR3 bases are TGCGCCAGCAGCTTGGTAGTGACTAGCGGGAGAAGTGAGCAGTTCTTC. Its protein is CASSLVVTSGRSEQFF. This chain links TRBV5-1 with TRBJ2-1, with TRBD2 matching over 12 bases. CDR1 is SGHRS and CDR2 is YFSETQ in the germline V gene. The junction had 7 bases not matched to a gene; V was cut back by 0 bases and J by 9 bases. This CDR3 spans 16 amino acids.

The rearrangement joins TRBV27 to TRBJ2-7; TRBD2 aligns across 11 bases. The V gene's germline CDR1 is MNHEY and CDR2 SMNVEV (reference sequence). The V and J ends lost 5 bases and 1 base, in that order; junction bases with no gene match: 4. The length of the CDR3 is 15 residues. CDR3 loop: CASSRGLAGSYEQYF. CDR3 sequence (DNA): TGTGCCAGCAGTAGAGGACTAGCGGGTTCCTACGAGCAGTACTTC.

This chain links TRBV6-2 or TRBV6-3 with TRBJ2-3; a possible D gene is TRBD1 (6 bases). V dropped 2 bases and J dropped 6 bases, with 15 bases sitting between them. CDR3 size: 15 residues. Per the germline V gene, CDR1 is MNHEY and CDR2 is SVGEGT. CDR3: CASSYARTAQDTQYF. The CDR3 DNA sequence: TGTGCCAGCAGTTACGCCCGGACAGCACAGGATACGCAGTATTTT.

This rearrangement joins TRBV28 to TRBJ2-7; D call uncertain. Germline V lookup: CDR1 MDHEN, CDR2 SYDVKM. The V end was cut by 6 bases, the J end by 2 bases, with 14 bases between. CDR3 length: 14 amino acids. The CDR3 region has the DNA TGTGCCAGCAGACGAGACGGGTATACCTACGAGCAGTACTTC. This encodes CASRRDGYTYEQYF.

J is TRBJ2-1 and V is TRBV6-5; 10 bases match TRBD2. The CDR3 runs 16 residues. After removal of 4 bases from V and 6 bases from J, the junction contained 9 bases not matched to a gene. The germline gives CDR1 MNHEY, CDR2 SVGAGI. The CDR3 region has the DNA TGTGCCAGCAGTTCCCGGACTAGCGGAGGCCTCAATGAGCAGTTCTTC. This encodes CASSSRTSGGLNEQFF.

The rearrangement uses TRBV6-5 and TRBJ1-4; 7 bases agree with TRBD1. After removal of 10 bases from V and 4 bases from J, the junction contained 12 bases not matched to a gene. The germline V gene has CDR1 MNHEY and CDR2 SVGAGI. The CDR3 runs to 15 residues. This CDR3 is CATSPLTGINEKLFF. The DNA for the CDR3 is TGTGCCACCTCACCTTTGACAGGGATTAATGAAAAACTGTTTTTT.

The chain is built from TRBV27 and TRBJ2-7, with 8 bases fitting TRBD1. Per germline, CDR1 MNHEY and CDR2 SMNVEV (reference sequence). Unmatched junction bases numbered 7, after V lost 2 bases and J lost 7 bases. This CDR3 spans 14 amino acids. The DNA of the CDR3 is TGTGCCAGCAGTTTACAGGGGGCAGGGGGTGAGCAGTACTTC. Translated: CASSLQGAGGEQYF.

The rearrangement links TRBV6-1 to TRBJ2-1; 11 positions agree with TRBD2. Germline-derived CDR1 and CDR2 are MNHNS and SASEGT. The length of the CDR3 is 12 residues. The V segment lost 2 bases and the J segment 16 bases; nucleotides outside the gene matches: 4. CDR3 residues: CASSERGTSGFF. The CDR3 DNA reads as TGTGCCAGCAGTGAAAGGGGGACTAGCGGTTTCTTC.

This clone appeared a few times. The chain carries TRBV24-1 and TRBJ2-3, with D perhaps matching TRBD2 (5 bases). Germline V CDR1 and CDR2: KGHDR, SFDVKD. CDR3 size: 16 residues. V lost 1 base and J lost 0, with 10 bases in between. CDR3 nucleotide sequence: TGTGCCACCAGTGATTTAGGAGCGGCTAGCACAGATACGCAGTATTTT. Residues: CATSDLGAASTDTQYF.

The sample holds one count of this clone. The chain joins TRBV19 to TRBJ2-7, with TRBD2 matching over 8 bases. With V trimmed by 3 bases and J by 3 bases, 10 bases remained unmatched. This CDR3 region has 16 residues. Per the germline V gene, CDR1 is LNHDA and CDR2 is SQIVND (reference sequence). The CDR3 bases are TGTGCCAGTAGTATCGGGGGGGCACTCGGCGGCTACGAGCAGTACTTC. This codes for CASSIGGALGGYEQYF.

This clone came up once. The chain carries TRBV23-1 and TRBJ2-1; D gene uncertain. TRBV23-1 is designated an ORF whose function remains uncertain. V lost 7 bases, J lost 0 bases, and 19 bases lay in between. The CDR3 totals 17 residues. The DNA of the CDR3 is TGCGCCAGCACCGGTCGCCTAGAGCTTCTCTCCTACAATGAGCAGTTCTTC. Amino acids: CASTGRLELLSYNEQFF.

CDR3 DNA sequence: TGTGCCAGCAGTTACGATGCGCGTTCCCCAACCCACTACTACGAGCAGTACTTC. Encoded protein: CASSYDARSPTHYYEQYF. This chain uses TRBV6-2 or TRBV6-3 with TRBJ2-7; D uncertain. Trimming took 2 bases from V and 3 from J, leaving 23 bases between them. This CDR3 comprises 18 residues. The germline gives CDR1 MNHEY, CDR2 SVGEGT.